Listed below are T cell receptor beta chains from one sample, sequenced in a study of CD8+ T cells in alopecia areata. Generated by immunoSEQ multiplex PCR, the TCRdb table keeps only in-frame clones and is missing some. The sample has tens of thousands of clones; under 70% are singletons. Sample: CD8+ T cells sorted from blood, taken at week 4, from a patient treated with tofacitinib. All receptors derive from a human donor with alopecia areata. Both conserved end residues are part of each CDR3. The D gene is left open where the match is weak. Size is omitted from some rows. Given values are once, few, many or a class for expanded clones.

TRBD1	TRBV29-1	TRBJ2-3	NA	CSAPGQMADTQYF	TGCAGCGCCCCGGGACAGATGGCAGATACGCAGTATTTT
NA	TRBV4-3	TRBJ1-5	NA	CASSQLRDTNQPQHF	TGCGCCAGCAGCCAACTACGAGACACCAATCAGCCCCAGCATTTT
NA	TRBV7-9	TRBJ2-3	NA	CASSTRDHPESDTQYF	TGTGCCAGCAGCACCCGGGACCACCCTGAATCGGATACGCAGTATTTT
NA	TRBV13	TRBJ2-3	NA	CASSLERTSLADTQYF	TGTGCCAGCAGCTTAGAACGGACCTCTCTGGCAGATACGCAGTATTTT
NA	TRBV30	TRBJ2-2	NA	CAWSGGTGELFF	TGTGCCTGGAGTGGGGGCACCGGGGAGCTGTTTTTT
NA	TRBV6-5	TRBJ1-4	NA	CASSWGQEEKLFF	TGTGCCAGCAGTTGGGGGCAGGAGGAAAAACTGTTTTTT
NA	TRBV5-6	TRBJ2-1	NA	CASSLGGLPNEQFF	TGTGCCAGCAGCTTGGGGGGGCTGCCCAATGAGCAGTTCTTC
NA	TRBV29-1	TRBJ1-2	NA	CSAIRGARYTF	TGCAGCGCTATAAGGGGGGCCCGCTACACCTTC
NA	TRBV30	TRBJ1-1	NA	CAWSHNSAEAFF	TGTGCCTGGAGTCACAATTCCGCTGAAGCTTTCTTT
TRBD1	TRBV29-1	TRBJ2-2	NA	CSVTGGRNGELFF	TGCAGCGTTACAGGGGGCCGAAACGGGGAGCTGTTTTTT
NA	TRBV30	TRBJ2-2	NA	CAWSPPLDTGELFF	TGTGCCTGGAGTCCCCCACTTGACACCGGGGAGCTGTTTTTT
NA	TRBV30	TRBJ1-2	NA	CAWSVVDSANYGYTF	TGTGCCTGGAGTGTAGTGGACAGCGCTAACTATGGCTACACCTTC
TRBD1	TRBV7-9	TRBJ1-2	NA	CASSEGGGPYGYTF	TGTGCCAGCAGCGAAGGAGGGGGCCCCTATGGCTACACCTTC
TRBD2	TRBV5-1	TRBJ2-3	NA	CASSLDFAGGGSTDTQYF	TGCGCCAGCAGCTTGGATTTTGCGGGAGGCGGAAGCACAGATACGCAGTATTTT
NA	TRBV25-1	TRBJ2-2	NA	CASSETITGELFF	TGTGCCAGCAGTGAAACCATCACCGGGGAGCTGTTTTTT
NA	TRBV30	TRBJ1-1	once	CAWSFGKEAFF	TGTGCCTGGAGTTTCGGCAAGGAAGCTTTCTTT
TRBD2	TRBV29-1	TRBJ2-3	NA	CSVLGLSGGASDTQYF	TGCAGCGTTCTCGGACTCAGCGGGGGGGCGTCGGATACGCAGTATTTT
TRBD1	TRBV6-5	TRBJ1-1	NA	CASSQGQGNTEAFF	TGTGCCAGCAGCCAGGGACAGGGTAACACTGAAGCTTTCTTT
NA	TRBV9	TRBJ1-2	NA	CASSESPNGGGYTF	TGTGCCAGCAGCGAGAGCCCCAATGGGGGAGGCTACACCTTC
TRBD2	TRBV29-1	TRBJ2-3	NA	CSVTYSGGAEDTQYF	TGCAGCGTTACGTATAGCGGGGGGGCGGAAGATACGCAGTATTTT
NA	TRBV29-1	TRBJ1-1	few	CSVEDWAEAFF	TGCAGCGTTGAAGATTGGGCTGAAGCTTTCTTT
TRBD2	TRBV30	TRBJ2-7	NA	CAWSVAPGGEQYF	TGTGCCTGGAGTGTAGCCCCGGGGGGCGAGCAGTACTTC
NA	TRBV13	TRBJ2-7	NA	CASSRGSTTYEQYF	TGTGCCAGCAGCCGGGGGTCCACCACCTACGAGCAGTACTTC
NA	TRBV29-1	TRBJ1-1	NA	CSVLGGDTEAFF	TGCAGCGTCCTAGGTGGTGACACTGAAGCTTTCTTT
NA	TRBV9	TRBJ1-2	NA	CASSHGTGGGYTF	TGTGCCAGCAGCCACGGGACTGGGGGAGGCTACACCTTC
NA	TRBV29-1	TRBJ1-5	NA	CSVTPGKGGQPQHF	TGCAGCGTAACCCCAGGGAAAGGAGGTCAGCCCCAGCATTTT
NA	TRBV6-5	TRBJ2-5	once	CASGRTRETQYF	TGTGCCAGCGGACGGACACGAGAGACCCAGTACTTC
TRBD2	TRBV5-1	TRBJ2-1	few	CASGTSSYNEQFF	TGCGCCAGCGGGACTAGTAGCTACAATGAGCAGTTCTTC
TRBD1	TRBV5-6	TRBJ2-7	NA	CASSPGTGGSYEQYF	TGTGCCAGCAGCCCCGGGACAGGGGGCTCCTACGAGCAGTACTTC
TRBD1	TRBV29-1	TRBJ2-7	few	CSVPGQGASYEQYF	TGCAGCGTCCCGGGACAGGGGGCTTCCTACGAGCAGTACTTC
NA	TRBV6-5	TRBJ1-1	NA	CASSFIRHTEAFF	TGTGCCAGCAGTTTCATTCGACACACTGAAGCTTTCTTT
TRBD1	TRBV6-5	TRBJ1-5	NA	CASSPGQRNQPQHF	TGTGCCAGTTCTCCGGGACAGCGCAATCAGCCCCAGCATTTT
TRBD1	TRBV29-1	TRBJ1-5	once	CSVGGTGDGQPQHF	TGCAGCGTTGGGGGGACAGGGGATGGACAGCCCCAGCATTTT
NA	TRBV25-1	TRBJ1-5	NA	CASSESGRDQPQHF	TGTGCCAGCAGTGAATCTGGGAGGGATCAGCCCCAGCATTTT
NA	TRBV18	TRBJ2-7	NA	CASSPLTSELAYEQYF	TGTGCCAGCTCACCACTCACTTCAGAGCTAGCCTACGAGCAGTACTTC
NA	TRBV2	TRBJ2-7	NA	CASSESADSEQYF	TGTGCCAGCAGTGAATCTGCAGACTCCGAGCAGTACTTC
NA	TRBV29-1	TRBJ2-2	NA	CSVRTVNTGELFF	TGCAGCGTCCGGACGGTGAACACCGGGGAGCTGTTTTTT
NA	TRBV29-1	TRBJ2-2	NA	CSVEEDTGELFF	TGCAGCGTTGAAGAGGACACCGGGGAGCTGTTTTTT
TRBD1	TRBV4-3	TRBJ2-5	NA	CASSPGTGVETQYF	TGCGCCAGCAGCCCCGGGACAGGGGTAGAGACCCAGTACTTC
TRBD2	TRBV5-6	TRBJ2-1	NA	CASSLEGTSSEQFF	TGTGCCAGCAGCTTGGAAGGGACTAGCAGTGAGCAGTTCTTC
NA	TRBV4-3	TRBJ2-7	NA	CASSQDSRVGLEQYF	TGCGCCAGCAGCCAAGATTCCAGGGTAGGTCTCGAGCAGTACTTC
NA	TRBV4-3	TRBJ1-1	few	CASSPSKGTEAFF	TGCGCCAGCAGCCCCAGTAAAGGGACTGAAGCTTTCTTT
TRBD2	TRBV29-1	TRBJ2-7	NA	CSVEEAGQQYF	TGCAGCGTTGAAGAAGCGGGGCAGCAGTACTTC
TRBD1	TRBV2	TRBJ2-6	NA	CATITGTGAFSGANVLTF	TGTGCCACCATAACCGGGACAGGGGCCTTCTCTGGGGCCAACGTCCTGACTTTC
NA	TRBV27	TRBJ1-1	NA	CASSLSLGSEAFF	TGTGCCAGCAGTTTATCGTTGGGTTCGGAGGCTTTCTTT
NA	TRBV12-5	TRBJ2-1	NA	CASGSGGGRPHEQFF	TGTGCTAGTGGTAGTGGGGGGGGCCGCCCTCATGAGCAGTTCTTC